This T cell receptor (beta chain) is drawn from a study of blood T cells in healthy people across ages. Overall study findings and caveats: The fall in TCR beta diversity per million T cells was roughly linear with age.

This clonotype was detected only a few times. Its antigen remains unknown. PBMCs numbering at least 7 million were isolated per sample. The second PCR ran roughly 7 to 11 cycles with a sample-barcoded 5' primer and J-beta primers. All cDNA molecules were each tagged by a template-switch adaptor with 12 random nucleotides. A single record per CDR3 protein comes from TCRdb applying MiXCR to the 5' RACE reads. This repertoire shows about 1.5 million distinct CDR3 sequences, 40% to 45% found once; its top ten account for approximately 4%. Sequencing input: blood. This clonotype was sampled from a woman under 30 in good health.

CDR3 residues: CASSAGGPNEQFF. CDR3 nucleotide sequence: TGTGCCAGCAGTGCCGGGGGGCCCAATGAGCAGTTCTTC. V and J are TRBV2 and TRBJ2-1, with a tentative D call TRBD2 (7 bases). Looked up from germline, CDR1 is SNHLY and CDR2 is FYNNEI. Trimming removed 4 bases from V and 6 bases from J, with 10 bases in between. This CDR3 has 13 residues.